The sequence of this TCR beta chain was determined in a study of T-cell memory formation after mild COVID-19 (dated by TCRdb to about 2021). For the wider study: TCR sequence clusters from the two donors were largely donor specific. Two young, previously healthy adult volunteers made up the cohort, one male and one female. Longitudinal TCRalpha and TCRbeta repertoire sequencing tracked T-cell clones expanding and contracting after mild COVID-19 in a couple of donors. Broad study findings and their caveats: SARS-CoV-2 specificity of the second-wave clones peaking on day 37 was not confirmed. Some responding clones were detected in pre-infection memory, suggesting pre-existing cross-reactive memory T cells joined the SARS-CoV-2 response. Contracting CD4+ clones were located mainly in the CM and EM memory subsets, whereas CD8+ clones were found to be enriched in EMRA. Clones contracting from day 15 to 85 had balanced CD4/CD8 phenotypes, while a second wave expanding from day 15 to 37 was biased towards CD4+. The study included only a couple of mild cases, and larger cohorts that include severe cases with pre-infection samples were judged to be necessary.

PBMCs were isolated by Ficoll-Paque density gradient centrifugation. The sequencer listed for this sample is Illumina NovaSeq 6000. TCRalpha and TCRbeta cDNA libraries were constructed by 5'RACE with constant-segment primers, with sample barcodes and unique molecular identifiers being introduced. Trizol reagent was used to extract RNA from every sample. The libraries were amplified in two PCR steps, and the second step added a second sample barcode and Illumina TruSeq adapters. Sequencing of the libraries was done on an Illumina NovaSeq, producing 2 x 150 bp paired-end reads. The study's processing was this. The reads were demultiplexed and collapsed into UMI-guided consensus sequences using migec v1.2.7. Using mixcr v2.1.11, UMI consensuses were aligned to TRA and TRB V and J templates and then assembled into clonotypes. Expanded or contracted clonotypes were those called significant by both edgeR and NoisET, with noise models trained on biological replicates. For edgeR calls, the cutoffs were a false discovery rate-adjusted p below 0.01 and a log2 fold-change threshold of 1. As an exploratory analysis of dynamics, max-normalized trajectories of the 1000 most abundant clonotypes were examined by PCA with hierarchical clustering. The CD4 or CD8 phenotype of responding clones was assigned using the separately sequenced CD4+ and CD8+ repertoires. The public reads were quality trimmed at Q25 with fastp and then assembled into clones with MiXCR by TCRdb, keeping productive beta chains. Rows with one shared CDR3 protein collapse into an entry with the most common genes and DNA. The V and J calls follow TCRdb's processing rather than the paper's. The sample yields hundreds of thousands of distinct CDR3 sequences; 24% were counted once. 7.5% to 10% of the sample belongs to the ten largest clones.

On this clonotype: Its antigen is still unknown. Base-call qualities are not available, and no considerably larger clone is one nucleotide away.

V lost 10 bases and J lost 4 bases; the stretch between them is 12 bases long. The CDR3 runs 12 residues from the cysteine to the phenylalanine. This entry keeps only the CDR3 DNA: 36 bases, framed from base 1. Rearrangement joined TRBV12-3 or TRBV12-4 to TRBJ2-3; no confident D gene assignment can be made. This receptor was taken from an adult woman who had mild COVID-19 (a few samples of this study predate the infection). The sample titles of this study are shuffled in the database, so cell type and time point are left out; the donor was told from shared clones. The specimen was PBMCs or a T cell subset sorted from them (not recorded which). The CDR3 sequence is CATGFTADTQYF. The nucleotide sequence reads TGTGCCACCGGATTTACCGCAGATACGCAGTATTTT.